This T cell receptor (beta chain) emerged from a study of blood T cell repertoires in COVID-19. Study-wide context: Material from acute and convalescent COVID-19 was sourced from the United States, Italy and Spain.

The CDR3 totals 15 residues. Germline CDR1 reads SGHAT; CDR2 reads FQNNGV. After removal of 5 bases from V and 3 bases from J, the junction contained 8 bases not matched to a gene. The method was immunoSEQ multiplex PCR; TCRdb's version includes in-frame clones alone and lacks a portion of them. The data show about 140,000 clones, with about 87% seen just once and 2.5% held by the top ten. This clonotype was obtained from a middle-aged man with active COVID-19. J is TRBJ2-3 and V is TRBV11-2; 7 nucleotides agree with TRBD2. Sequenced sample: peripheral blood. The DNA for the CDR3 is TGTGCCAGCAGCCCTGGGGGGGTCTGGACAGATACGCAGTATTTT. Protein: CASSPGGVWTDTQYF.